These T cell receptor beta chains were read from a single sample in a study of T cells in Graves' hyperthyroidism and ophthalmopathy. TCRdb reanalysed the multiplex PCR reads using MiXCR and keeps one entry per CDR3 protein. Here the sample spans hundreds of thousands of distinct CDR3 sequences, about 20% being singletons. The sample was blood. The receptors here all came from a man aged 35-49 years with Graves' ophthalmopathy. Both conserved end residues are part of each CDR3. The D gene is left open where the match is weak. Expanded clones get a size class; other rows say once, few or many, or leave the size out.

few,TRBV2,TRBJ2-4,TRBD2,TGTGCCAGCAGGGGTAGCGGGGGGGCCGGCAAAAACATTCAGTACTTC,CASRGSGGAGKNIQYF
many,TRBV5-1,TRBJ2-1,NA,TGCGCCAGTAGGGACAAGAGCTCCTACAATGAGCAGTTCTTC,CASRDKSSYNEQFF
NA,TRBV6-1,TRBJ1-3,NA,TGTGCCAGCAGCCGTACACCAGGGTCTGGAAACACCATATATTTT,CASSRTPGSGNTIYF
NA,TRBV10-3,TRBJ2-3,NA,TGTGCCATCAGTGAGTCGGGTAGCCCGACGCAGTATTTT,CAISESGSPTQYF
few,TRBV19,TRBJ2-5,NA,TGTGCCAGTAGTATGTTGGACTTCTCGGGTAGGGAGACCCAGTACTTC,CASSMLDFSGRETQYF
few,TRBV7-8,TRBJ2-3,TRBD2,TGTGCCAGCAGCTTAGATGATCCGGGACTAGCGGGGAGCGATACGCAGTATTTT,CASSLDDPGLAGSDTQYF
many,TRBV3-1,TRBJ1-3,NA,TGTGCCAGCAGCCGAGGGGCGGGAAACACCATATATTTT,CASSRGAGNTIYF
NA,TRBV4-1,TRBJ2-7,NA,TGCGCCAGCAGCCAAACAGGGAACCCCTACGAGCAGTACTTC,CASSQTGNPYEQYF
few,TRBV6-2/TRBV6-3,TRBJ2-7,TRBD1,TGTGCCAGCAGTTACTTTGGACAGGTTGCCTACGAGCAGTACTTC,CASSYFGQVAYEQYF
NA,TRBV19,TRBJ1-2,TRBD1,TGTGCCAGTGCTACAGGGGAAGCTAACTATGGCTACACCTTC,CASATGEANYGYTF
NA,TRBV7-2,TRBJ2-7,NA,TGTGCCAGCGGCTTAGCAGGGGACACTACCCCCTACGAGCAGTACTTC,CASGLAGDTTPYEQYF